This T cell receptor beta chain was obtained from a study of OX40 agonist ivuxolimab in advanced cancers. Points from the study as a whole: Among the lowest peripheral clonal expansion occurred in 0.1-3.0 mg/kg partial responders.

Germline loops: CDR1 LGHNA, CDR2 YSLEER. V gave up 1 base and J gave up 5 bases; unmatched junction bases: 7. The CDR3 is 15 amino acids. The table came from immunoSEQ multiplex PCR; TCRdb's copy has only in-frame clones and leaves some out. The table shows around 80,000 clones, with around 84% occurring only once. Turning to this clone: Its antigen is unidentified.

The TCR originated in an adult with an advanced solid tumor such as melanoma, head and neck, liver or kidney cancer. The V and J genes are TRBV4-3 and TRBJ1-2; 7 bases align to TRBD1. The specimen was CD4+ or CD8+ T cells sorted from blood, collected in a trial of the OX40 agonist ivuxolimab. The CDR3 DNA reads as TGCGCCAGCAGCCAAGTCTCAGGGGGGAGGTATGGCTACACCTTC. The encoded protein is CASSQVSGGRYGYTF.